This TCR beta chain was sequenced during a study of blood T cells in healthy people across ages. Alongside a J-beta primer mix, a sample-barcoded 5' primer served in a second PCR lasting roughly 6 to 11 cycles. TCRdb redid the calling of the 5' RACE reads with MiXCR, one entry per CDR3 protein. The table records 1.5 million to 2 million distinct CDR3 sequences, about 31% of them present only once. This CDR3 contains 13 residues. Germline V gives CDR1 SGHTA, CDR2 FQGTGA. As concerns this clonotype: The junction and the germline gene differ at one end; a read error may be behind it.

Sequencing input: blood. V gene TRBV7-3 combines with J gene TRBJ2-5, with 12 nucleotides matching TRBD1. The DNA end lines up better with TRBJ2-7; the J call may be wrong. This receptor was identified in a woman aged 30 to 39 in good health. The CDR3 sequence: CVSSMGQGAEQYF. CDR3 coding DNA: TGTGTCAGCAGCATGGGACAGGGGGCCGAGCAGTACTTC.